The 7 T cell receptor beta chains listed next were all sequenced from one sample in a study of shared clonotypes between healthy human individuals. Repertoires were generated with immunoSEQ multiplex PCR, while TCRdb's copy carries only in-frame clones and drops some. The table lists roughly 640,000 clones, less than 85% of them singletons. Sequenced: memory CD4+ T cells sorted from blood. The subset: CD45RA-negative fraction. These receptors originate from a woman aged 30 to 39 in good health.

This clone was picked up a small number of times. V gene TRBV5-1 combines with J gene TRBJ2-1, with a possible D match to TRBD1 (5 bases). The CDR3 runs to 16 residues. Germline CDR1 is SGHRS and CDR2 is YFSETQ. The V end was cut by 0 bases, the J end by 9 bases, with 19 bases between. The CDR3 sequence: CASSLESGSGPTEQFF. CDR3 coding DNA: TGCGCCAGCAGCTTGGAATCAGGGTCAGGTCCCACTGAGCAGTTCTTC.

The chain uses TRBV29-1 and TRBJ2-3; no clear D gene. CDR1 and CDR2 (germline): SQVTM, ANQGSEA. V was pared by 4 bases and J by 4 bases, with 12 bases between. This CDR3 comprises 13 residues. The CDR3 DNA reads TGCAGCGTTGGTCTAATTGAGGCAGATACGCAGTATTTT. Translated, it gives CSVGLIEADTQYF.

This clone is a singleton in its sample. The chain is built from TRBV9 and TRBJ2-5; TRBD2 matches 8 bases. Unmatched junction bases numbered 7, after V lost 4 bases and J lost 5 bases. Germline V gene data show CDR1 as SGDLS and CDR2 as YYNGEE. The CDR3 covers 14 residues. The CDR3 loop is CASSQTSAVETQYF. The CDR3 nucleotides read TGTGCCAGCAGCCAGACTAGCGCGGTGGAGACCCAGTACTTC.

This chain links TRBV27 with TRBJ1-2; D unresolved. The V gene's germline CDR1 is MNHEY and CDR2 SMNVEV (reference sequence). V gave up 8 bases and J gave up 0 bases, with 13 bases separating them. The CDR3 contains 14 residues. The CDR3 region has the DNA TGTGCCAGCGGGCGGACCGCTACTAACTATGGCTACACCTTC. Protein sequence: CASGRTATNYGYTF.

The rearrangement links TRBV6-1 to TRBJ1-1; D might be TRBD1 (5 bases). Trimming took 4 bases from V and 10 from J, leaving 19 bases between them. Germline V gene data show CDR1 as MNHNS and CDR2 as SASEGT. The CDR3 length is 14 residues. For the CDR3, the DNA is TGTGCCAGCAGTGTTTGGGGCCGGGCGGCAGGAGCTTTCTTT. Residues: CASSVWGRAAGAFF.

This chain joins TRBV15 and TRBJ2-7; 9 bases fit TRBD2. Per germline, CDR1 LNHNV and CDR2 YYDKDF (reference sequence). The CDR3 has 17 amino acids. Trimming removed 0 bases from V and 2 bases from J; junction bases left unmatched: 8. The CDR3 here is CATSREVAGGPAYEQYF. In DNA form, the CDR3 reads TGTGCCACCAGCAGAGAGGTCGCGGGAGGGCCGGCCTACGAGCAGTACTTC.

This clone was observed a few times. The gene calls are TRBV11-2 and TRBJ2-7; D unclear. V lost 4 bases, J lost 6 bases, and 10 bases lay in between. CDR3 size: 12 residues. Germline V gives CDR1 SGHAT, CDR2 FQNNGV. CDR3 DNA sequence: TGTGCCAGCAGCTCCACGGCTGTCGAGCAGTACTTC. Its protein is CASSSTAVEQYF.